The sequence of this T cell receptor beta chain was determined in a study of cytomegalovirus exposure and HLA in healthy donors (dated by TCRdb to the late 2010s). About the study as a whole: An earlier analysis of some 500 of the donors reported roughly 270 Gb of sequence data and some 120 million unique TCR beta sequences from roughly 200 million T cells. An earlier analysis of some 500 of the donors applied high-throughput TCR beta sequencing to assess whether each TCR beta V gene segment acted as functional or pseudogenic. An early release covering some 640 HLA-typed donors comprised 250 to 350 gigabases of sequencing data and 85 million to 100 million unique TCR sequences. A later analysis re-analyzed previously published TCR beta repertoires from roughly 630 donors and added high-resolution HLA genotyping to study TCR occurrence patterns. A later genetic analysis took genome-wide SNP genotypes for about three fifths of the 666 donors and used that subset as a discovery cohort. Every discovery cohort repertoire had been produced on one sequencing platform. The study aimed to test whether cataloging public T cell receptors could reveal signatures of past pathogen exposure. A separate validation cohort of roughly 110 different subjects was used in addition to the roughly 640-subject first cohort. Using immunosequencing, the study profiled T cell repertoires from fewer than 850 subjects and related those repertoires to cytomegalovirus serostatus. Typing coverage varied by locus: roughly 629-630 donors for A, B, C, DRB1 and DQB1; under 550 for DQA1; over 600 for DPA1; approximately 470 for DPB1. Of the roughly 400 genotyped donors, approximately 80% were placed in the genetic ancestry cluster associated with self-reported Caucasian donors. Roughly five DR-DQ haplotypes were handled as single units for association and clustering because linkage in the cohort was strong. The study combined high-throughput TCR immunosequencing, statistical association of individual TCRs with disease status, and machine learning to predict cytomegalovirus infection status. Donor age, sex, ethnicity and CMV serostatus were compiled alongside the repertoire data. HLA typing covered class I and class II loci at four-digit resolution. Rather than drawing on any new phenotypic data, the later analysis identified candidate immune exposures from TCR beta sequences and the way those sequences occurred across donors. On average, roughly 200,000 unique TCR beta nucleotide sequences were sequenced per donor among some 430 genotyped donors of the cohort, with 15% to 20% of those sequences being non-productive. Results the study describes overall, beyond this receptor: In a later analysis, several top co-occurrence clusters were reported to appear linked to parvovirus B19, influenza, CMV and Epstein-Barr virus. The study gave a list of 150 to 200 TCR beta chains associated with cytomegalovirus. The 87-base-pair reads could not distinguish some IMGT-functional V segments, including TRBV6-2 and TRBV6-3, so those segments were excluded. About 17 rarely observed V segments, including chromosome 9 orphons, were excluded from the earlier analysis of several hundred of the donors because counts were too low. While some public TCRs were present in many individuals, most TCR sequences turned up only very rarely across donors. A later genetic analysis reported fewer N-insertions in productive TCRs among donors in an Asian-associated ancestry cluster than the roughly 700-donor mean. An association between a missense DCLRE1C variant and V-gene and J-gene trimming of TCR beta chains was found in a later genetic analysis and replicated in an independent cohort. A few of the identified cytomegalovirus-associated TCR beta chains were confirmed in vitro to be specific for cytomegalovirus antigens. According to the authors, the approach could potentially be generalized to other disease states and immunological phenotypes. In this cohort, only TCR beta chains were sequenced, and detectable features were limited by the absence of alpha or paired-chain data. Assigning TCR associations to individual alleles was difficult when HLA alleles, especially DR and DQ, strongly co-occurred. HLA typing was unavailable for some donors at each locus, so association tests used only the typed subset. Correlated functional status among segregating V segments might reflect linkage disequilibrium, but an unknown experimental factor could not be ruled out. A group of highly shared sequence variants was considered likely to be a technical artifact of the sequencing pipeline. Specific HLA alleles were associated with over 15,000 TCR beta sequences at a false discovery rate of 0.05 in a later analysis. Broadly in line with IMGT annotations, most TCR beta V segments showed up in productive rearrangements about 90% or about 30% of the time in an earlier analysis of several hundred of the donors. A later analysis found that HLA-associated TCR beta chains were more clonally expanded and had lower generation probabilities than equally common non-associated chains. Presence/absence analyses assumed roughly uniform sequencing depth across donors, an assumption that may not hold. In a later analysis, the rate of TCR association differed among HLA loci, with DRB1 alleles having the most associated TCRs and HLA-C alleles having the fewest. The classifier was reported to diagnose cytomegalovirus status with high specificity and sensitivity in both the original and validation cohorts. For the cohort, immune exposure information was limited to CMV serostatus. A further reported finding was that TCR beta sequences accurately predicted the HLA-A and HLA-B alleles for most subjects in the first cohort. A later analysis found that most CMV-associated TCR beta chains appeared HLA-restricted, with HLA associations seemingly driven largely by CMV exposure.

The cohort comprised 666 healthy bone marrow donors. At the time of sampling, every cohort member was nominally healthy, though immune exposures that went unrecorded were likely present. Of the roughly 620 cohort members, 250 to 300 had positive CMV serostatus and approximately 360 had negative CMV serostatus, and CMV serostatus was not recorded for the donor. Every donor gave a peripheral blood sample, and the peripheral blood mononuclear cells from that sample were used for TCR beta sequencing. The Qiagen DNeasy Blood Extraction Kit was used to extract genomic DNA from the blood cell samples. From the cysteine up to the phenylalanine, the CDR3 has a length of 14 residues. CDR3 DNA is the only sequence kept; it has 42 bases, read in frame from the first base. CDR1 is given as SGDLS and CDR2 as YYNGEE, both from the germline V gene. The germline ends are 11 bases apart after V is trimmed by 0 bases and J by 5 bases.

The library came from the immunoSEQ multiplex PCR assay. The multiplex PCR relied on a mix of 60 forward primers for TCR Vbeta segments and 13 reverse primers for TCR Jbeta segments. The CDR3 region of rearranged TCR beta genes was amplified from genomic DNA by a multiplex PCR assay. Amplified TCR beta libraries were sequenced as 87-base-pair reads on the Illumina HiSeq System. On the study's bioinformatics: In a later analysis, about 80 million unique TCR beta chains were counted across the roughly 670 repertoires, and about 10 million of these chains were shared by at least two donors. Raw reads were error-corrected and collapsed into unique sequences by a nearest-neighbor algorithm in which closely related sequences were merged to remove PCR and sequencing errors. V, D and J gene segments were assigned by aligning CDR3 sequences to IMGT reference sequences. Each retained sequence needed at least a six-nucleotide match to both a V gene segment and a J gene segment. Rearrangements were called productive when the CDR3 lacked stop codons and stayed in frame with V and J; all others were non-productive. CDR3 was defined according to IMGT convention as the region running from the second conserved V-encoded cysteine to the conserved J-encoded phenylalanine. Sequences without an unambiguous match to a single V gene segment were excluded from the earlier analysis of 500 to 700 of the donors. In an earlier analysis of a few hundred of the donors, V segments were called functional above 56.7% productive rearrangements and were called segregating when the between-donor standard deviation exceeded 5%. A statistical classification framework was built to diagnose cytomegalovirus status from the catalog of TCR beta chain sequences. V and J gene assignment, in a later analysis, came from comparing TCR nucleotide sequences with IMGT/GENE-DB human TR gene sequences. A later analysis assigned CDR3 sequences and most-parsimonious VDJ recombination scenarios with the TCRdist pipeline. In a later analysis, every TCR beta chain was defined by the combination of its CDR3 amino acid sequence and its V-gene family, and reads without a unique V-gene family were dropped. In a later analysis, 450 to 600 highly shared, low-generation-probability nucleotide sequences were removed to address suspected cross-contamination and a sequencing artifact. A later analysis calculated a clonal expansion index for each public chain from normalized within-repertoire ranks of inferred template counts. Generation probabilities in a later analysis came from a VDJ recombination model fitted to out-of-frame rearrangements, and those results were checked against IGoR. In a later analysis, TCR-TCR, TCR-HLA and TCR-CMV co-occurrence was scored with hypergeometric tests, and a repertoire-size bias correction was applied to TCR pairs. A later analysis estimated false discovery rates by permuting HLA or CMV assignments 20 times. In a later analysis, co-occurring TCRs were grouped using DBSCAN, with TCRdist sequence similarity added in when clustering inside HLA-allele-positive subsets. Repertoires with fewer than 30,000 or more than 120,000 public chains, plus five repertoires with anomalous nucleotide sharing, were excluded from co-occurrence clustering. This immuneACCESS table, as held by TCRdb, lists in-frame sequences with V and J called but not all clones. Of the missing ones, under half trace to an unresolved V gene in checked studies; the others have no known cause. V, J and clone size reflect that table, while D and trimming were determined from the DNA. The sample yields 150,000 to 200,000 clones; 72% were counted once. 2% to 2.5% of the sample goes to the ten largest clones.

For this clone: No cognate antigen has been identified for it. No qualities accompany the bases; no much larger clone lies one base away.

The source material was PBMCs. The V gene is TRBV9 and the J gene is TRBJ2-5; perhaps TRBD2 is the D gene, with 7 bases matching. The receptor's source is a human donor in good health. The nucleotide sequence is TGTGCCAGCAGCGTAGGGGGGGGGCTTGAGACCCAGTACTTC. This gives the protein CASSVGGGLETQYF.